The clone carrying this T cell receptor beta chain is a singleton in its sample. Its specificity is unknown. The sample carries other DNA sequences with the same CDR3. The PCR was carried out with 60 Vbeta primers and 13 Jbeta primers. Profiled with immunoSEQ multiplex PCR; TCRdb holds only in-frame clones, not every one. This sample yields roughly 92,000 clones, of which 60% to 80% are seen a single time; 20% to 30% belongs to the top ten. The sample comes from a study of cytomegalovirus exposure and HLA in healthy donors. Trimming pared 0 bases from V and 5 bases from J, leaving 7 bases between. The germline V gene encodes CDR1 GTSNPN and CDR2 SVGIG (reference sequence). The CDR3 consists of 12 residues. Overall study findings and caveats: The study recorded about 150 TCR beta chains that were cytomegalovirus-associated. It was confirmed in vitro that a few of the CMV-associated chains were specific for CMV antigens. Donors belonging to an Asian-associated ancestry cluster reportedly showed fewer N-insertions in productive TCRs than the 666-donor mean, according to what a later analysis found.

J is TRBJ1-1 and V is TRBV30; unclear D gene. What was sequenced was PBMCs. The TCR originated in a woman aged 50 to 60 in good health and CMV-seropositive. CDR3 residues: CAWSVRGTEAFF. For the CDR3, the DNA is TGTGCCTGGAGTGTACGAGGAACTGAAGCTTTCTTT.